This T cell receptor (beta chain) was recovered during a study of molecular identifiers for immune sequencing clone quantification (dated by TCRdb to about 2018). Regarding the complete study: For a replicate experiment, RNA from 20,000 or 100,000 naive CD8 T cells was divided into five aliquots, and four of the five aliquots were sequenced. This methods study benchmarked molecular-identifier clustering-based TCR repertoire sequencing (MIDCIRS) and TCR RNA copy counting, using CD8 T cells to do so. The investigation overall reported the following: In CMV-specific effector cells, clones with more than 20 RNA copies accounted for over 98% of molecules, whereas in naive cells such clones accounted for under 1%. Spiked-in Jurkat TCR RNA equal to a single cell's worth was reported to be detectable even within one million naive CD8 T cells. When barcode sub-clustering was not used, chimeric consensus sequences inflated TCR diversity, with chimeras reaching as high as 47%. Highly expanded clone sizes could be underestimated if identical TCR molecules share a barcode. The naive libraries included spiked-in Jurkat TCR RNA (10 copies' worth), and this RNA is not part of the donor repertoire. Modeling indicated approximately 3.2 TCR RNA copies recovered per cell, compared with about 9.4 by digital PCR, which implies a capture efficiency of 25% to 35%.

Library creation used PCR. The instrument given in TCRdb is NextSeq 500. Bulk TCR libraries were prepared as previously described, using TCR primers listed in Table S5. The Qiagen AllPrep DNA/RNA kit was used to purify total RNA. Reads from multiple sequencing runs of the same library were pooled before analysis. Concerning the study's data processing: Reads were retained only if the reads had an exact TCR constant sequence, and the retained reads were trimmed to 150 nt and grouped according to their 12-nt molecular barcodes. Within each barcode group, reads were sub-clustered at a 15% Levenshtein threshold, and quality-weighted consensus sequences were built per RNA molecule. Non-functional sequences were excluded, and lower-count sequences lying one edit away from another sequence were also excluded. Barcode sub-clusters with fewer than 20% of the maximum read count were removed, based on fitting two negative binomial distributions. In-frame beta chains were kept once TCRdb had trimmed the public reads at Q25 with fastp and called clones with MiXCR. Identical CDR3 proteins give one entry, which carries the most common genes and DNA. None of the V and J calls come from the authors' own analysis; TCRdb made them. The sample table contains about half a million distinct CDR3 sequences; only one count was recorded for about 25% of them. About 0.75% of the sample is held by the ten biggest clonotypes.

This clonotype was picked up many times. What this receptor recognizes is not known. Base qualities are not provided; no much larger clone lies one nucleotide away. Libraries of naive CD8 T cells were built from approximately 20,000 to 1,000,000 sorted cells, with 10%, 30% or 50% of the purified RNA used. Naive CD8 T cells, defined as CD8+CD4-CCR7+CD45RA+, were FACS-sorted into RLT Plus buffer on a BD FACSAria II. More than 8 TCR copies' worth of Jurkat RNA were spiked into roughly 17,000-1,100,000 naive CD8 T cell samples to test detection sensitivity. CD8 T cells were enriched using RosetteSep CD8+ T Cell Enrichment Cocktail and Ficoll-Paque, and the enriched cells then underwent ACK red cell lysis. Measured from the cysteine to the phenylalanine, the CDR3 is 14 residues long. The read is trimmed to its CDR3 DNA, 42 bases read in frame from base 1. V and J lose 4 bases and 0 bases, and a span of 10 bases separates them. The germline V gene sets CDR1 to LGHNA and CDR2 to YSLEER.

The V and J genes are TRBV4-3 and TRBJ2-7; TRBD1 might be the D gene, on 6 matching bases. Specimen: naive CD8+ T cells from blood, with Jurkat cell RNA spiked in. The intended sense of this specimen's cell subset or site label: FACS-sorted CD8+CD4-CCR7+CD45RA+ naive T cells. This clonotype originated in a human donor in good health. Some libraries in this study had Jurkat cell RNA spiked in. The DNA sequence is as follows: TGCGCCAGCAGCCGGACAGCTCTCTCCTACGAGCAGTACTTC. Its translation is CASSRTALSYEQYF.